Below, 9 T cell receptor beta chains from the same sample are listed, as sequenced in a study of low-dose radiotherapy and immunotherapy resistance in tumors. Time point reported: after trial treatment. Treatment denoted: LDRT plus nivolumab, ipilimumab, low-dose cyclophosphamide and aspirin (RACIN trial). Alpha- and beta-chain coverage of first-strand cDNA came from TRAV- and TRBV-specific primers. A constant-region primer paired with the V-primer adapter amplified TCRs over about 19 PCR cycles. TCRdb re-called the reads through MiXCR, storing one row per CDR3 protein. The table records about 58,000 distinct CDR3 sequences, 20% to 25% of them present only once. Sample: PBMCs, taken after low-dose radiotherapy plus immunotherapy. The receptor set was obtained from a male donor with prostate cancer.

In its sample, this clonotype was seen many times. The chain links TRBV24-1 to TRBJ2-7; D not resolved. Germline assignment: CDR1 KGHDR and CDR2 SFDVKD. The CDR3 extends over 17 amino acids. The V and J ends lost 1 base and 1 base respectively, with 16 bases between them. The CDR3 protein is CATSDFSGRTVSYEQYF. The CDR3 DNA reads TGTGCCACCAGTGATTTTTCGGGCCGAACAGTTTCCTACGAGCAGTACTTC.

This clonotype was seen at least ten times. The chain uses TRBV20-1 and TRBJ2-3, with 11 bases that match TRBD2. The V gene end was trimmed by 2 bases and the J gene end by 4 bases; junction bases not matched to a gene: 8. The germline gives CDR1 DFQATT, CDR2 SNEGSKA (reference sequence). The CDR3 spans 16 residues. CDR3 protein: CSARPSTSGVPDTQYF. The DNA of the CDR3 is TGCAGTGCTAGACCGTCGACTAGCGGGGTCCCAGATACGCAGTATTTT.

This sequence joins TRBV28 and TRBJ2-2, with 12 bases aligning to TRBD2. With 5 bases clipped from V and 1 base from J, the junction kept 2 bases outside the gene matches. Germline CDR1 and CDR2: MDHEN and SYDVKM. This CDR3 has 16 amino acids. The CDR3 DNA follows: TGTGCCAGCAGTCTGACTAGCGGGGGGAACACCGGGGAGCTGTTTTTT. Translating gives CASSLTSGGNTGELFF. The full variable domain, in which reference TRBV28 and TRBJ2-2 provide the parts outside the CDR3, is DVKVTQSSRYLVKRTGEKVFLECVQDMDHENMFWYRQDPGLGLRLIYFSYDVKMKEKGDIPEGYSVSREKKERFSLILESASTNQTSMYLCASSLTSGGNTGELFFGEGSRLTVL.

With regard to this clonotype: With a far larger clone one base away, a read error is the likely cause. The rearrangement uses TRBV15 and TRBJ2-5; D is unclear. Germline V gene data show CDR1 as LNHNV and CDR2 as YYDKDF (reference sequence). V lost 5 bases and J 11 bases, leaving 18 bases between the germline ends. This CDR3 comprises 13 residues. CDR3 amino acids: CATSGYSYNEQYF. CDR3 nucleotide sequence: TGTGCCACCAGCGGTTACAGCTACAATGAGCAGTACTTC.

This clonotype was recorded at least ten times. The V gene is TRBV2, the J gene TRBJ2-3; 7 bases are a match to TRBD2. Germline CDR1 and CDR2: SNHLY and FYNNEI. The CDR3 consists of 15 residues. Trimming removed 3 bases from V and 0 bases from J; junction bases left unmatched: 3. The CDR3 DNA reads as TGTGCCAGCAGTGAGGGACTACTTAGCACAGATACGCAGTATTTT. Its translation: CASSEGLLSTDTQYF.

At least ten counts were recorded for this clonotype. The chain links TRBV7-9 to TRBJ2-7; D is ambiguous. The CDR3 is 13 amino acids. Trimming left V 1 base short and J 5 bases short, with 9 bases between. Germline V gives CDR1 SEHNR, CDR2 FQNEAQ (reference sequence). CDR3 bases: TGTGCCAGCAGCTTAGATATGTCCCACGAGCAGTACTTC. It specifies CASSLDMSHEQYF.

At least ten counts were recorded for this clonotype. The V and J genes are TRBV3-1 and TRBJ2-5; 14 positions match TRBD2. After removal of 3 bases from V and 5 bases from J, the junction contained 11 bases not matched to a gene. The CDR3 is 18 amino acids. Germline assignment: CDR1 LGHDT and CDR2 YNNKEL (reference sequence). The CDR3 nucleotides are TGTGCCAGCAGCCAGACCCCGACTAGCGGGGGGGGGGTGGAGACCCAGTACTTC. Translation gives CASSQTPTSGGGVETQYF.

V gene TRBV11-2 combines with J gene TRBJ1-1; D gene uncertain. The V end was cut by 0 bases, the J end by 6 bases, with 11 bases between. This CDR3 has 14 residues. Germline V lookup: CDR1 SGHAT, CDR2 FQNNGV. CDR3 amino acids: CASSLDLLKAEAFF. The CDR3 DNA reads TGTGCCAGCAGCTTAGATCTTCTGAAAGCTGAAGCTTTCTTT.

This clonotype was observed at least ten times. This chain links TRBV7-3 with TRBJ2-1; TRBD2 agrees at 9 bases. The CDR3 has 17 amino acids. Germline V lookup: CDR1 SGHTA, CDR2 FQGTGA. V was clipped by 5 bases and J by 8 bases; unmatched bases: 16. This CDR3 is CASSPSQHSGGVDEQFF. The CDR3 bases are TGTGCCAGCAGCCCGAGTCAACATAGCGGGGGAGTCGATGAGCAGTTCTTC.